This T cell receptor (beta chain) is drawn from a study of shared clonotypes between healthy human individuals. The sequencing of unsorted PBMC DNA took place on ten immunoSEQ deep assay plates. This table comes from immunoSEQ multiplex PCR, and its TCRdb copy is limited to in-frame clones, with some not included. The sample includes around 510,000 clones, just over 75% of them seen just once. The CDR3 loop spans 15 amino acids. From germline, CDR1 is MDHEN and CDR2 SYDVKM. V lost 1 base and J 0 bases, leaving 10 bases between the germline ends. This sequence originates from a woman in her thirties or forties in good health. Some clones in this sample may be carry-over from other donors' samples. This rearrangement joins TRBV28 to TRBJ2-7, with D possibly called TRBD1 or TRBD2 (5 bases each). The material sequenced was PBMCs. The CDR3 loop is CASSLLRGISYEQYF. The CDR3 DNA reads TGTGCCAGCAGTTTATTGAGGGGTATCTCCTACGAGCAGTACTTC.